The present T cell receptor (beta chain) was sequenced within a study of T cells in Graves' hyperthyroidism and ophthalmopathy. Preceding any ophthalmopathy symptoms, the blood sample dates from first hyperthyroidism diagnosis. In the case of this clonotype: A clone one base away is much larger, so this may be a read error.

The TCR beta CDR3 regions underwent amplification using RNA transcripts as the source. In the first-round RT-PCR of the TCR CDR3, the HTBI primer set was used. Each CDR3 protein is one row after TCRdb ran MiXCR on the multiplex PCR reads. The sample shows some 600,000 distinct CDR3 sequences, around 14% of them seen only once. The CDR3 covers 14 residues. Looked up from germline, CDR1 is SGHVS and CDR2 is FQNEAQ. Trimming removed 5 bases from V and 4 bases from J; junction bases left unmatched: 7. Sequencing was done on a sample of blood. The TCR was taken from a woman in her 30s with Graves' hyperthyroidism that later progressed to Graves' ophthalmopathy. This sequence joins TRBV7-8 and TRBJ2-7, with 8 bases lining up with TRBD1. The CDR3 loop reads CASSVNQGAYEQYF. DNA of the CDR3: TGTGCCAGCAGCGTGAATCAGGGGGCGTACGAGCAGTACTTC.